The 23 T cell receptor beta chains below all came from one sample that was sequenced in a study of cytomegalovirus exposure and HLA in healthy donors (dated by TCRdb to the late 2010s). The method behind the library was the immunoSEQ multiplex PCR assay. The multiplex PCR relied on a mix of 60 forward primers for TCR Vbeta segments and 13 reverse primers for TCR Jbeta segments. TCRdb stores this immuneACCESS table with in-frame sequences only. Part of the clones is absent; in the studies checked, under half of the shortfall reflects unresolved V genes, and no reason is known for the rest. A total of about 130,000 clones appear in this sample, just under 80% of them only once. The top ten constitute 4.8% of the sample. What was sequenced was PBMCs. Receptors originate from a young man in good health.

The chain recombines TRBV7-6 with TRBJ2-5; TRBD2 aligns across 11 bases. There are 16 residues in the CDR3. Germline CDR1 SGHVS, CDR2 FNYEAQ. V lost 3 bases to trimming and J lost 0 bases; unmatched junction nucleotides: 3. CDR3 sequence reads: CASSFRLAGYQETQYF. As DNA, the CDR3 is TGTGCCAGCAGCTTCCGACTAGCGGGGTACCAAGAGACCCAGTACTTC.

CDR3 residues: CASGTGGKQDGYTF. As DNA, the CDR3 is TGTGCCAGCGGGACAGGGGGCAAACAGGATGGCTACACCTTC. The chain is built from TRBV27 and TRBJ1-2, with 12 bases fitting TRBD1. The V gene's germline CDR1 is MNHEY and CDR2 SMNVEV (reference sequence). V lost 8 bases to trimming and J lost 6 bases; unmatched junction nucleotides: 7. The CDR3 is made up of 14 amino acids.

The sample holds one count of this clone. The chain uses TRBV7-6 and TRBJ1-1; 7 bases map to TRBD1. The germline V gene has CDR1 SGHVS and CDR2 FNYEAQ. V lost 5 bases and J lost 3; bases outside the gene matches: 6. The CDR3 consists of 14 residues. CDR3 sequence reads: CASSANQGDTEAFF. The CDR3 DNA is TGTGCCAGCAGCGCCAACCAGGGGGACACTGAAGCTTTCTTT.

The chain recombines TRBV7-9 with TRBJ1-4; D unresolved. Germline CDR1 is SEHNR and CDR2 is FQNEAQ (reference sequence). There are 15 residues in the CDR3. Trimming removed 5 bases from V and 7 bases from J, with 17 bases in between. CDR3 region: CASSLSSVTGEKLFF. The CDR3 DNA reads as TGTGCCAGCAGCCTCTCCTCGGTTACGGGTGAAAAACTGTTTTTT.

The CDR3 bases are TGTGCCAGCAGCACCGGACAGGGGGATGGCTACACCTTC. Translated, it gives CASSTGQGDGYTF. The chain employs TRBV7-2 and TRBJ1-2, with TRBD1 identical over 10 bases. Unmatched junction bases numbered 3, after V lost 5 bases and J lost 6 bases. Germline lookup yields CDR1 SGHTA and CDR2 FQGNSA. The CDR3 runs to 13 residues.

The V and J genes are TRBV11-2 and TRBJ2-1; 16 nucleotides line up with TRBD2. CDR3 length: 19 residues. Germline loops: CDR1 SGHAT, CDR2 FQNNGV. V lost 1 base, J lost 8 bases, and 11 bases stayed unmatched. CDR3 sequence: CASSLVHPGLAGGPDEQFF. In nucleotides, the CDR3 is TGTGCCAGCAGCTTAGTCCATCCGGGACTAGCGGGAGGGCCCGATGAGCAGTTCTTC.

The chain combines TRBV6-1 with TRBJ1-3, with 7 bases fitting TRBD1. CDR3 size: 14 residues. J was trimmed by 3 bases and V by 4 bases; bases with no gene match: 3. Germline V gene lookup returns CDR1 MNHNS and CDR2 SASEGT. DNA of the CDR3: TGTGCCAGCAGTGGGACAGGTCTTGGAAACACCATATATTTT. This sequence encodes CASSGTGLGNTIYF.

J is TRBJ1-5 and V is TRBV27; D ambiguous. Between the trimmed V and J ends, which lost 8 bases and 6 bases, there was a span of 8 bases. This CDR3 is 11 amino acids long. Looked up from germline, CDR1 is MNHEY and CDR2 is SMNVEV (reference sequence). Written as DNA, the CDR3 is TGTGCCAGCCTACTGCGTCAGCCCCAGCATTTT. Protein product: CASLLRQPQHF.

J is TRBJ1-2 and V is TRBV6-5; 7 bases line up with TRBD1. The CDR3 runs 11 residues. Germline V gives CDR1 MNHEY, CDR2 SVGAGI. The junction had 2 bases not matched to a gene; V was cut back by 6 bases and J by 7 bases. In DNA form, the CDR3 reads TGTGCCAGCAGCAGGGGGGTTGGCTACACCTTC. This sequence encodes CASSRGVGYTF.

This chain links TRBV28 with TRBJ2-7, with D perhaps TRBD1 (6 bases). Germline V gene lookup returns CDR1 MDHEN and CDR2 SYDVKM. The CDR3 extends over 17 amino acids. V lost 5 bases, J lost 1 base, and 21 bases lay in between. CDR3 sequence: CASSPQGAGTKSYEQYF. In DNA, the CDR3 is TGTGCCAGCAGTCCCCAAGGGGCCGGGACAAAATCCTACGAGCAGTACTTC.

This clone showed up just once. V is TRBV9 and J is TRBJ1-6, with D maybe TRBD1 (6 bases). The germline V gene has CDR1 SGDLS and CDR2 YYNGEE. Trimming took off 0 bases at V and 14 bases at J, with 18 bases between the two ends. There are 15 residues in the CDR3. CDR3: CASSVGETGLRTLHF. The CDR3 bases are TGTGCCAGCAGCGTAGGTGAGACAGGCCTAAGGACCCTCCACTTT.

V usage is TRBV27 and J usage is TRBJ2-7, with 7 bases lining up with TRBD2. The germline CDR1 and CDR2 sequences are MNHEY and SMNVEV (reference sequence). CDR3 size: 13 residues. Losses at the gene ends were 2 bases for V and 12 bases for J; bases not matched to a gene: 10. CDR3 protein: CASSLEGRARVYF. CDR3 nucleotide sequence: TGTGCCAGCAGTTTAGAGGGGAGGGCGAGAGTGTACTTC.

The rearrangement uses TRBV28 and TRBJ2-7; TRBD2 matches 10 bases. The germline gives CDR1 MDHEN, CDR2 SYDVKM. This CDR3 is built from 19 residues. J lost 1 base, V lost 2 bases, and 14 bases had no gene match. CDR3 amino acids: CASSLGLAGVTQISYEQYF. The CDR3 DNA follows: TGTGCCAGCAGTTTAGGTCTAGCGGGAGTTACACAGATTTCCTACGAGCAGTACTTC. The full variable domain, rest sourced from reference TRBV28 and TRBJ2-7, is DVKVTQSSRYLVKRTGEKVFLECVQDMDHENMFWYRQDPGLGLRLIYFSYDVKMKEKGDIPEGYSVSREKKERFSLILESASTNQTSMYLCASSLGLAGVTQISYEQYFGPGTRLTVT.

This clone turned up a few times. V and J are TRBV6-1 and TRBJ2-7; 7 bases agree with TRBD1. Germline loops: CDR1 MNHNS, CDR2 SASEGT. The CDR3 has 13 residues. V shed 7 bases and J 3 bases; nucleotides not matched to a gene: 6. CDR3 in DNA: TGTGCCAGCACGCGGACAGGTAACTACGAGCAGTACTTC. This gives the protein CASTRTGNYEQYF.

The chain joins TRBV19 to TRBJ2-1, with D tentatively TRBD2 (6 bases). Germline V gene data show CDR1 as LNHDA and CDR2 as SQIVND (reference sequence). V was shortened by 5 bases and J by 9 bases, with 17 bases between the two germline ends. This CDR3 contains 14 residues. The CDR3 region has the DNA TGTGCCAGTAGTCCGGGACTCGGGGCGCCTGAGCAGTTCTTC. It specifies CASSPGLGAPEQFF.

V gene TRBV12-5 combines with J gene TRBJ2-6; TRBD1 matches at 7 bases. The CDR3 consists of 23 residues. J lost 0 bases, V lost 4 bases, and 24 bases had no gene match. Per the germline V gene, CDR1 is LGHNT and CDR2 is FRNRAP. This CDR3 is CASGSPFPRESGQSRSGANVLTF. The CDR3 coding sequence is TGTGCTAGTGGTTCCCCCTTTCCACGTGAATCGGGACAGAGCCGCTCTGGGGCCAACGTCCTGACTTTC.

The rearrangement joins TRBV28 to TRBJ2-1; 9 nucleotides line up with TRBD2. The CDR3 sequence is 15 residues long. Germline V gives CDR1 MDHEN, CDR2 SYDVKM. Trimming at V came to 6 bases and at J to 5 bases, leaving 8 bases not matched to a gene. CDR3 amino acids: CASSPTLAGHNEQFF. CDR3 coding DNA: TGTGCCAGCAGCCCCACCCTAGCGGGACACAATGAGCAGTTCTTC.

The chain carries TRBV18 and TRBJ2-2, with D perhaps TRBD2 (5 bases). The CDR3 extends over 14 amino acids. Trimming cost V 1 base and J 3 bases, with 6 bases left between them. The V gene's germline CDR1 is KGHSH and CDR2 LQKENI. The CDR3, as DNA: TGTGCCAGCTCACCACAGGACTACACCGGGGAGCTGTTTTTT. Its protein product is CASSPQDYTGELFF.

This sequence joins TRBV6-1 and TRBJ2-2, with 8 positions matching TRBD1. The CDR3 totals 16 residues. The germline V gene has CDR1 MNHNS and CDR2 SASEGT. Losses at the gene ends were 4 bases for V and 6 bases for J; bases not matched to a gene: 10. CDR3 coding DNA: TGTGCCAGCAGTGGACGGACAGGGTCGATGTCCGGGGAGCTGTTTTTT. It is translated as CASSGRTGSMSGELFF.

The V and J genes are TRBV9 and TRBJ2-7; D not resolved. Germline loops: CDR1 SGDLS, CDR2 YYNGEE. Trimming took off 0 bases at V and 2 bases at J, with 12 bases between the two ends. The CDR3 has 15 amino acids. CDR3 sequence: CASSVGQNNAYEQYF. In DNA form, the CDR3 reads TGTGCCAGCAGCGTAGGGCAGAATAACGCCTACGAGCAGTACTTC.

This clone came up once. This chain uses TRBV5-6 with TRBJ2-7; 10 nucleotides line up with TRBD2. The CDR3 runs to 15 residues. The germline gives CDR1 SGHDT, CDR2 YYEEEE. J gave up 1 base and V 2 bases, and 3 bases lay outside the gene matches. CDR3 DNA: TGTGCCAGCAGCTTTTTTAGCGGGAGGTCCTACGAGCAGTACTTC. It is translated as CASSFFSGRSYEQYF. The full variable domain, completed using reference TRBV5-6 and TRBJ2-7, is DAGVTQSPTHLIKTRGQQVTLRCSPKSGHDTVSWYQQALGQGPQFIFQYYEEEERQRGNFPDRFSGHQFPNYSSELNVNALLLGDSALYLCASSFFSGRSYEQYFGPGTRLTVT.

Comments on this clone: This CDR3 is also generated by other DNA sequences in the sample. This chain links TRBV5-1 with TRBJ1-1, with D perhaps TRBD1 (5 bases). V was pared by 2 bases and J by 1 base, with 9 bases between. The germline CDR1 and CDR2 sequences are SGHRS and YFSETQ. The CDR3 sequence is 14 residues long. The CDR3 nucleotides are TGCGCCAGCAGCTTAGCAGGACAGAACACTGAAGCTTTCTTT. Translated: CASSLAGQNTEAFF.

The J gene is TRBJ1-5, the V gene TRBV15; D might be TRBD1 (5 bases). V was pared by 6 bases and J by 6 bases, with 15 bases between. The CDR3 runs to 14 residues. Germline lookup yields CDR1 LNHNV and CDR2 YYDKDF (reference sequence). CDR3 DNA sequence: TGTGCCACCAGGCAGGACACGGGGGGTCAGCCCCAGCATTTT. It codes for CATRQDTGGQPQHF.